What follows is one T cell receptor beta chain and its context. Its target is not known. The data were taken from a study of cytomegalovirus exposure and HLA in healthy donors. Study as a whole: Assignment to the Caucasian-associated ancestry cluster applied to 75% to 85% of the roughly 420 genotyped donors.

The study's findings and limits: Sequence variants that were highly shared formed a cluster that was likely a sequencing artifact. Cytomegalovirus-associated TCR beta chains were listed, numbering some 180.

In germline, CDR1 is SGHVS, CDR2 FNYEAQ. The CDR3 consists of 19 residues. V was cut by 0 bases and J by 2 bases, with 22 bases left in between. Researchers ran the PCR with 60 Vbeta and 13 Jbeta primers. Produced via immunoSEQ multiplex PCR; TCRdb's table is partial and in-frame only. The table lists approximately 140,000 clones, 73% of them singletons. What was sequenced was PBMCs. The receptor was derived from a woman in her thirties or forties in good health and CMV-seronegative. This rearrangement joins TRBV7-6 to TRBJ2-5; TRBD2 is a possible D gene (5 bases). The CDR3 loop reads CASSLALGGVLGVQETQYF. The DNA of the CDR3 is TGTGCCAGCAGCTTAGCCTTGGGTGGGGTATTGGGAGTACAAGAGACCCAGTACTTC.